This record looks at one T cell receptor beta chain sequence and its context. V was pared by 5 bases and J by 6 bases, with 11 bases between. Per the germline V gene, CDR1 is PRHDT and CDR2 is FYEKMQ (reference sequence). The CDR3 spans 13 residues. Assay: immunoSEQ multiplex PCR; the TCRdb copy retains only in-frame clones and omits some. This table has about 100,000 clones, 80% appearing once. These data originate in a study of blood T cell repertoires in COVID-19. About the research overall: PBMCs, B-cell-depleted T cells, or T cells were the source of the cDNA or gDNA that made up the material.

Source material: peripheral blood. V gene TRBV13 combines with J gene TRBJ2-1; D remains unclear. The TCR sequence derives from a man between 65 and 85 years old with active or convalescent COVID-19. The CDR3 loop reads CASSRSNGNEQFF. CDR3 coding DNA: TGTGCCAGCAGCCGCTCTAATGGCAATGAGCAGTTCTTC. Full variable domain (missing parts from reference TRBV13 and TRBJ2-1): AAGVIQSPRHLIKEKRETATLKCYPIPRHDTVYWYQQGPGQDPQFLISFYEKMQSDKGSIPDRFSAQQFSDYHSELNMSSLELGDSALYFCASSRSNGNEQFFGPGTRLTVL.